Reported below is one T cell receptor beta chain. The entry originates in a study of T cell changes during pregnancy in multiple sclerosis. V was trimmed by 3 bases and J by 5 bases, leaving 12 bases between them. CDR1 is KGHSH and CDR2 is LQKENI in the germline V gene. The CDR3 length is 14 residues. Sequenced by immunoSEQ multiplex PCR; TCRdb stores in-frame clones only, minus some. The sample includes tens of thousands of clones, roughly 88% seen only once; the top ten take around 4.8%. This chain uses TRBV18 with TRBJ2-3; D might be TRBD1 (5 bases). The material sequenced was peripheral blood, taken in the second trimester of pregnancy. The TCR originated in a female donor in good health, enrolled as a control in a pregnancy study. CDR3 coding DNA: TGTGCCAGCTCACCGGCAAGGGGCGGAGATACGCAGTATTTT. Its protein product is CASSPARGGDTQYF.